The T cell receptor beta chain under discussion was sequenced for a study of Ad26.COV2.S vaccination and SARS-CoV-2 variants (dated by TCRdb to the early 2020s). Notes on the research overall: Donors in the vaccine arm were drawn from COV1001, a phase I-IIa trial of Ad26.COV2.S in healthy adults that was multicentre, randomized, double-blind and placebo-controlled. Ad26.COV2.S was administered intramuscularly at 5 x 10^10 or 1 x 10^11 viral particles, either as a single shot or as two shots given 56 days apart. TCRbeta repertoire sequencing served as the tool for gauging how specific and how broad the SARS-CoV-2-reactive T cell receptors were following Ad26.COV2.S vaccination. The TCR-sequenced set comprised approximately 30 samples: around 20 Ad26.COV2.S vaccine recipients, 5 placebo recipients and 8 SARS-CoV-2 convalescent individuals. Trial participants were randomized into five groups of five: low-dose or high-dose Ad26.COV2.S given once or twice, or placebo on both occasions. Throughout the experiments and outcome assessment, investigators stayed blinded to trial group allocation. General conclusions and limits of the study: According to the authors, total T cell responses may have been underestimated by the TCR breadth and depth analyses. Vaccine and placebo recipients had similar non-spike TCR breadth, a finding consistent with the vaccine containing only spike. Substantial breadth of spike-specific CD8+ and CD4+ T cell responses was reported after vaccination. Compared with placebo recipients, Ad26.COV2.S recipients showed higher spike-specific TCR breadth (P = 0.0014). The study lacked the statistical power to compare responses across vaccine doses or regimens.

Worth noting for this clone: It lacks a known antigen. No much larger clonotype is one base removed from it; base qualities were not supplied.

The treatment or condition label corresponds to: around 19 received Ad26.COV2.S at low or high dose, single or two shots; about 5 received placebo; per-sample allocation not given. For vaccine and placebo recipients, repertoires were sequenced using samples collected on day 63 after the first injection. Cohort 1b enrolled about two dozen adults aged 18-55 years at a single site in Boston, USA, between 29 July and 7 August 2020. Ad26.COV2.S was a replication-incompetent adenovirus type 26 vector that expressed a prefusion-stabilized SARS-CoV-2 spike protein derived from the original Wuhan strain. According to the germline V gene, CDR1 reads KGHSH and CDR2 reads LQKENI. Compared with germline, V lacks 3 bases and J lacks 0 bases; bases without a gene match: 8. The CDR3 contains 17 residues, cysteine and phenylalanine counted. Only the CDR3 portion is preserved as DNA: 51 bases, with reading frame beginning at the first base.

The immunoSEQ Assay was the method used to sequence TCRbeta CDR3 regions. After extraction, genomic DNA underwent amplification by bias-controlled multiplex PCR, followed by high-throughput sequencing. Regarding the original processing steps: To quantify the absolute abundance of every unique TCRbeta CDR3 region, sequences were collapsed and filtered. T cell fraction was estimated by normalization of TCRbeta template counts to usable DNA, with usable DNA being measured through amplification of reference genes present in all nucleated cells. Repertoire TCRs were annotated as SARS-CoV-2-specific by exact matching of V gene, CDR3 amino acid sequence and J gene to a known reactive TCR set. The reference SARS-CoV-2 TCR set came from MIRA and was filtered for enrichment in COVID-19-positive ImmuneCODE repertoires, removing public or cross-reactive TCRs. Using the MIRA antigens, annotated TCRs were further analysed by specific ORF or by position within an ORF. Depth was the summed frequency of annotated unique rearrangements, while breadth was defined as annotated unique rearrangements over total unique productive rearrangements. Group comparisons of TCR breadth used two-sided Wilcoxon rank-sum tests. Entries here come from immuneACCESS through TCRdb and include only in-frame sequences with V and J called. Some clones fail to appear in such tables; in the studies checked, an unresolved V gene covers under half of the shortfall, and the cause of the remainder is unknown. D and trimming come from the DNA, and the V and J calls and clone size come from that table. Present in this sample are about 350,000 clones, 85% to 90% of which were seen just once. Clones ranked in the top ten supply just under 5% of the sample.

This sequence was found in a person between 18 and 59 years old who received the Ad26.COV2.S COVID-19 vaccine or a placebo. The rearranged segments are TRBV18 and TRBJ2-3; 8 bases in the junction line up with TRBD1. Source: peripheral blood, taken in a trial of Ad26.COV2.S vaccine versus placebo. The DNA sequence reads TGTGCCAGCTCACCTCCGGACAGGGCACCTAGCACAGATACGCAGTATTTT. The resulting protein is CASSPPDRAPSTDTQYF.